The present TCR beta chain was sequenced within a study of cytomegalovirus exposure and HLA in healthy donors. This PCR relied on a set of 60 Vbeta primers and 13 Jbeta primers. Measured with immunoSEQ multiplex PCR; TCRdb has only the in-frame clones, and not every one. The sample records 200,000 to 250,000 clones, around 85% being singletons. The V gene lost 1 base and the J gene lost 5 bases, with 13 bases spanning the gap. The CDR3 spans 15 residues. Germline V lookup: CDR1 SGHVS, CDR2 FNYEAQ. The TCR sequence derives from a girl aged 2-10 years in good health and CMV-seronegative. This chain connects TRBV7-6 to TRBJ2-3, with a weak D call TRBD1 (5 bases). Source material: PBMCs. As DNA, the CDR3 is TGTGCCAGCAGCTTAGGGAACCCAGGGATAGATACGCAGTATTTT. It encodes CASSLGNPGIDTQYF.